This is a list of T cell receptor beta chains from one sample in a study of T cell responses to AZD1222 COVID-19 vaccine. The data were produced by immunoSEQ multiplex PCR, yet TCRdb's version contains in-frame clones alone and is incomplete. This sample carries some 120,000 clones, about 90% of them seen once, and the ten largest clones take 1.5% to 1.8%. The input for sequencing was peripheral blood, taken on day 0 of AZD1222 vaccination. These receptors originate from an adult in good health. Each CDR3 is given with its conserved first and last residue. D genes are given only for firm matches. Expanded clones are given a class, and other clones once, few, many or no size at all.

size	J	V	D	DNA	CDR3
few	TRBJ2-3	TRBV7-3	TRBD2	TGTGCCAGCAGCTTATTAGCGGGAGCAGATACGCAGTATTTT	CASSLLAGADTQYF
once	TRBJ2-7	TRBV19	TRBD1	TGTGCCAGTAGTATGGGGACAGGGGTTGGCTACGAGCAGTACTTC	CASSMGTGVGYEQYF
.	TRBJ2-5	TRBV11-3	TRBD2	TGTGCCAGCAGCCACGGACTAGCGGACCAAGAGACCCAGTACTTC	CASSHGLADQETQYF
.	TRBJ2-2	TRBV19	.	TGTGCCAGTAGTCAGGCAGGCGGCACCGGGGAGCTGTTTTTT	CASSQAGGTGELFF
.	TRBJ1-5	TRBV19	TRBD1	TGTGCCAGTAGTAAGGGACAGGGGTACCAGCCCCAGCATTTT	CASSKGQGYQPQHF
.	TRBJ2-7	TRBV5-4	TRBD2	TGTGCCAGCAGCTTGGATCGGACTAGCGAACGCTACGAGCAGTACTTC	CASSLDRTSERYEQYF
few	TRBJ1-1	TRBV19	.	TGTGCCAGTAGTACTCCCTGGGACATGAACACTGAAGCTTTCTTT	CASSTPWDMNTEAFF
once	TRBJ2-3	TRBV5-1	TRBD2	TGCGCCAGCAGCTTGAGGGGACTAGCGGGAGTTGCCGGGGGTAGCACAGATACGCAGTATTTT	CASSLRGLAGVAGGSTDTQYF
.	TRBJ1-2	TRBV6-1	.	TGTGCCAGCAGTGAGACAGTCCGTGGCTACACCTTC	CASSETVRGYTF
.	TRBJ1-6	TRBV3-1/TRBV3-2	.	TGTGCCAGCAGCCAAGATAGCCAGGGAAATTCACCCCTCCACTTT	CASSQDSQGNSPLHF
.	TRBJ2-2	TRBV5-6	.	TGTGCCAGCAGCTTGTCGGCAGGGCTTAGGGAGCTGTTTTTT	CASSLSAGLRELFF
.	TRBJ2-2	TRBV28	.	TGTGCCAGTGAGACAGGTTCGAACACCGGGGAGCTGTTTTTT	CASETGSNTGELFF
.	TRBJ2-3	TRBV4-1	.	TGCGCCAGCAGCCAACCTACTCAGGACGGACATAGCACAGATACGCAGTATTTT	CASSQPTQDGHSTDTQYF
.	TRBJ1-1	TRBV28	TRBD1	TGTGCCAGCAGTTTGGGACAGATGAACACTGAAGCTTTCTTT	CASSLGQMNTEAFF
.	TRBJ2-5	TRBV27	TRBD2	TGTGCCAGCAGTTTACGGCTAGCGGGAGGCGGGGAGACCCAGTACTTC	CASSLRLAGGGETQYF
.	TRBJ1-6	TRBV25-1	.	TGTGCCAGCAGTGGCGGGTTTATTAGCTCCTATAATTCACCCCTCCACTTT	CASSGGFISSYNSPLHF
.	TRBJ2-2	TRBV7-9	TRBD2	TGTGCCAGCAGCTCCTCCGGGACTAGCGTCCCCGGGGAGCTGTTTTTT	CASSSSGTSVPGELFF
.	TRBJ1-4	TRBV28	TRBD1	TGTGCCAGCAGGGAGACAGGGGAGAATGAAAAACTGTTTTTT	CASRETGENEKLFF
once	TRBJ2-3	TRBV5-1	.	TGCGCCAGTACAGGCCGTTCTAGCACAGATACGCAGTATTTT	CASTGRSSTDTQYF
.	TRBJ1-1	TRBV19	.	TGTGCCAGTACTTTCGGACGCCGGGAGGACACTGAAGCTTTCTTT	CASTFGRREDTEAFF
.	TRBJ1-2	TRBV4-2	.	TGTGCCAGCAGCCAAGAGAGGTCAAGAGTCTCCCCGGAGGGAGGTGGCTACACCTTC	CASSQERSRVSPEGGGYTF
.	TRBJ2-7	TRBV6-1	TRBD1	TGTGCCAGCAGTGAATTTGACAGGGGCCGGAGGGAGCAGTACTTC	CASSEFDRGRREQYF
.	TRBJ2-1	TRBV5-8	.	TGTGCCAGCAGCCCGAGGCGCGGGGTCCAATACAATGAGCAGTTCTTC	CASSPRRGVQYNEQFF
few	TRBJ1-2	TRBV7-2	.	TGTGCCAGCAGCTTAGAGAATCATGAGGCATATGGCTACACCTTC	CASSLENHEAYGYTF
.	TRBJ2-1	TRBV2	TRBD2	TGTGCCAGCAGTGATAAACTAGCGGGGGACTACAATGAGCAGTTCTTC	CASSDKLAGDYNEQFF
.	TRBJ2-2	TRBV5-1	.	TGCGCCAGCAGCTTGAATGGGCAGGGGAACACCGGGGAGCTGTTTTTT	CASSLNGQGNTGELFF
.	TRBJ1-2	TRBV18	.	TGTGCCAGCTCACAGCCTAACTATGGCTACACCTTC	CASSQPNYGYTF